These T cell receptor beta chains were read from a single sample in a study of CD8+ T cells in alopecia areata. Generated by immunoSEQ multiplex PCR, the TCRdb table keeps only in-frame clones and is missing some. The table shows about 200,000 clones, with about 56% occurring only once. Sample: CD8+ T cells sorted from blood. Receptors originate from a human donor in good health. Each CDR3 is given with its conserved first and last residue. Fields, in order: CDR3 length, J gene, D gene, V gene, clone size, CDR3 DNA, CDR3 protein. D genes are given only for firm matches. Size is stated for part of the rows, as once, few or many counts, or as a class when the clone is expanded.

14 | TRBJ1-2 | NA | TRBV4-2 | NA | TGTGCCAGCAGCCACGGGGGAGGGGTGAATGGCTACACCTTC | CASSHGGGVNGYTF
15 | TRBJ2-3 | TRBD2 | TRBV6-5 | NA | TGTGCCAGCAGTTACTCGGCTAGCGGGGGAGATACGCAGTATTTT | CASSYSASGGDTQYF
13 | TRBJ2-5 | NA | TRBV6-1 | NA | TGTGCCAGCACGCTCCTCTTGAGGGAGACCCAGTACTTC | CASTLLLRETQYF
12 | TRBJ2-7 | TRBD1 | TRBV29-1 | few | TGCAGCGTTGAGGGACAGGGGTACGAGCAGTACTTC | CSVEGQGYEQYF
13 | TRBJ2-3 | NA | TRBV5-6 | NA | TGTGCCAGCAGCTCACTAGAGACAGATACGCAGTATTTT | CASSSLETDTQYF
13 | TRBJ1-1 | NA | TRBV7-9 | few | TGTGCCAGCAGCCAGGGGTCCCGGGCTGAAGCTTTCTTT | CASSQGSRAEAFF
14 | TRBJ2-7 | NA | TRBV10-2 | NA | TGCGCCAGCAGTACCCGTGGGGGGACCTACGAGCAGTACTTC | CASSTRGGTYEQYF
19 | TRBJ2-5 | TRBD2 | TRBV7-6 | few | TGTGCCAGCAGCTTAGACCCTCCGGGACTAGCGGGGGGCAAAGAGACCCAGTACTTC | CASSLDPPGLAGGKETQYF
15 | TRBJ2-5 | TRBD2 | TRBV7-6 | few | TGTGCCAGCAGCTTGACGGGGGGGCCGAGTGAGACCCAGTACTTC | CASSLTGGPSETQYF
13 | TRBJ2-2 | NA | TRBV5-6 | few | TGTGCCAGCAGCGCACGGGGGGCCCGGGAGCTGTTTTTT | CASSARGARELFF
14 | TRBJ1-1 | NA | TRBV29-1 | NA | TGCAGCGTCTTGGGGGGGGTAGGGAACACTGAAGCTTTCTTT | CSVLGGVGNTEAFF
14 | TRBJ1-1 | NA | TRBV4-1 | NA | TGCGCCAGCAGCCCGGGACGTACGAACACTGAAGCTTTCTTT | CASSPGRTNTEAFF
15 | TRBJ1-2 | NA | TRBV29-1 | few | TGCAGCGTTGTGAGGGACCCTGGATATGACTATGGCTACACCTTC | CSVVRDPGYDYGYTF
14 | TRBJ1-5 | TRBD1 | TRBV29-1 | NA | TGCAGCGTTGAAACAGGGGAGACGGACCAGCCCCAGCATTTT | CSVETGETDQPQHF
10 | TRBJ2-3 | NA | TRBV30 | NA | TGTGCCTGGAAGTTAGATACGCAGTATTTT | CAWKLDTQYF
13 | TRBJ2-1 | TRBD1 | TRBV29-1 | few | TGCAGCGGAAGGACAGGGGACGGCAATGAGCAGTTCTTC | CSGRTGDGNEQFF
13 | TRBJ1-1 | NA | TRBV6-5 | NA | TGTGCCAGCAGTTACACTCCGTACGGCGAAGCTTTCTTT | CASSYTPYGEAFF
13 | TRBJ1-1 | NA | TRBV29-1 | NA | TGCAGCGTTGAACAGGCTAGGGGCGGTGAAGCTTTCTTT | CSVEQARGGEAFF
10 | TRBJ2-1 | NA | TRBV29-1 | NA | TGCAGCGTCGCCGGCAATGAGCAGTTCTTC | CSVAGNEQFF
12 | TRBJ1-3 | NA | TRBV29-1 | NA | TGCAGCGTTGAATCCCCGGGCACAGGCCTATATTTT | CSVESPGTGLYF
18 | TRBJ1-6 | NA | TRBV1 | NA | TGCACCAGCAGCCAAGCCGGGACAGGGGGGTTTCTTCATTCACCCCTCCACTTT | CTSSQAGTGGFLHSPLHF
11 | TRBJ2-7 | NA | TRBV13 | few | TGTGCCAGCAGCTCACCCTACGAGCAGTACTTC | CASSSPYEQYF
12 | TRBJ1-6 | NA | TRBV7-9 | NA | TGTGCCAGCAGCCGCTTTTACTCACCCCTCCACTTT | CASSRFYSPLHF
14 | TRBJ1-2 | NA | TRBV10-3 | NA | TGTGCCATCAGCGCTGACGGGTTTAACTATGGCTACACCTTC | CAISADGFNYGYTF
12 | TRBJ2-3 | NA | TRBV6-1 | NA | TGTGCCAGCAGTGAAGTCATTACTCCGCAGTATTTT | CASSEVITPQYF
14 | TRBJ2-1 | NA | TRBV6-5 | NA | TGTGCCAGCACCCCCGGCGGGCTACTCAATGAGCAGTTCTTC | CASTPGGLLNEQFF
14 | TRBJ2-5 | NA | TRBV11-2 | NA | TGTGCCAGCAGCTCCGGTAATTCAAGGGAGACCCAGTACTTC | CASSSGNSRETQYF
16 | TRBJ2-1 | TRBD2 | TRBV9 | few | TGTGCCAGCAGCCCCAGACTAGCGGGGGGTTACAATGAGCAGTTCTTC | CASSPRLAGGYNEQFF
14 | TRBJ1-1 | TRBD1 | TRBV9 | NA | TGTGCCAGCAGCGTGGGGACAGGTAACACTGAAGCTTTCTTT | CASSVGTGNTEAFF
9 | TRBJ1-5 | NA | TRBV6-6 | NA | TGTGCCACCGGACAGCCCCAGCATTTT | CATGQPQHF
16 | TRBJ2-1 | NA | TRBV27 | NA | TGTGCCAGCAGTCTCAGCGGGACAAGCATTTACAATGGGCAGTTCTTC | CASSLSGTSIYNGQFF
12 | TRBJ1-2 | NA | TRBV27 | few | TGTGCCAGCAGCAGGGGTAGCTATGGCTACACCTTC | CASSRGSYGYTF
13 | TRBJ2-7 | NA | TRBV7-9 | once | TGTGCCAGCAGCCCACAAATCTCCTACGAGCAGTACTTC | CASSPQISYEQYF
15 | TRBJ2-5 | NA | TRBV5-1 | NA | TGCGCCAGCAGTCTGGCGGGGAATACTCGGGAGACCCAGTACTTC | CASSLAGNTRETQYF
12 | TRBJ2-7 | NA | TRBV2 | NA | TGTGCCAGCAGTGATCGGGCCTACGAGCAGTACTTC | CASSDRAYEQYF